This T cell receptor (beta chain) was found in a study of blood T cell repertoires in COVID-19. V gave up 6 bases and J gave up 7 bases, with 15 bases separating them. Germline CDR1 is SGHTA and CDR2 is FQGNSA. The CDR3 covers 13 residues. Original analysis: Researchers report that nucleated cell counts were estimated from reference gene primer amplification. This table comes from immunoSEQ multiplex PCR, and its TCRdb copy is limited to in-frame clones, with some not included. Clone size and the V and J calls come from that table; the DNA yielded D and trimming. The sample has more than 85,000 clones, about 78% seen once.

The rearrangement uses TRBV7-2 and TRBJ1-1; D possibly corresponds to TRBD1 (6 bases). This sequence originates from a man aged 55 to 69 with active or convalescent COVID-19. Sequenced material: peripheral blood. The CDR3 region is CASRIQGSGEAFF. The CDR3, as DNA: TGTGCCAGCAGAATACAGGGTTCGGGTGAAGCTTTCTTT.